This T cell receptor (beta chain) was obtained from a study of cytomegalovirus exposure and HLA in healthy donors. The primer mix had 60 Vbeta and 13 Jbeta primers. Clones were sequenced by immunoSEQ multiplex PCR, and TCRdb holds only the in-frame ones, with some missing. The table records about 200,000 clones, 60% to 80% of them present only once. The CDR3 length is 15 residues. CDR1 and CDR2 (germline): SGHVS, FNYEAQ. After removal of 4 bases from V and 5 bases from J, the junction contained 4 bases not matched to a gene. Material: PBMCs. The clonotype originates from a man aged 18-30 years in good health and CMV-seronegative. The chain links TRBV7-6 to TRBJ2-7; 14 nucleotides match TRBD2. CDR3 residues: CASSSTSGRADEQYF. For the CDR3, the DNA is TGTGCCAGCAGCTCGACTAGCGGGAGGGCCGACGAGCAGTACTTC.